The 9 T cell receptor beta chains presented below share a single source sample, sequenced in a study of shared clonotypes between healthy human individuals. Measured with immunoSEQ multiplex PCR; TCRdb has only the in-frame clones, and not every one. The table records approximately 1,500,000 clones, under 99% of them present only once. Sequenced input: naive CD4+ T cells sorted from blood. Subset meaning: CD45RA+ positively selected. These receptors all come from a man younger than 45 in good health.

Here the CDR3 DNA reads TGTGCCAGCAGCAGAGGAGGTCTCAGGGACAACTCCTACGAGCAGTACTTC. Its translation: CASSRGGLRDNSYEQYF. V is TRBV7-2 and J is TRBJ2-7; a possible D gene is TRBD1 (6 bases). The CDR3 is 17 amino acids. Deletions cut 5 bases from V and 0 bases from J, with 20 bases between. Germline V gives CDR1 SGHTA, CDR2 FQGNSA. Full variable domain (rest looked up from reference TRBV7-2 and TRBJ2-7): GAGVSQSPSNKVTEKGKDVELRCDPISGHTALYWYRQSLGQGLEFLIYFQGNSAPDKSGLPSDRFSAERTGGSVSTLTIQRTQQEDSAVYLCASSRGGLRDNSYEQYFGPGTRLTVT.

The chain carries TRBV9 and TRBJ1-4, with a weak D call TRBD1 (6 bases). Germline assignment: CDR1 SGDLS and CDR2 YYNGEE. V lost 4 bases, J lost 5 bases, and 15 bases lay in between. CDR3 size: 15 residues. The CDR3 is CASSRTGTSNEKLFF. CDR3 sequence (DNA): TGTGCCAGCAGCCGGACCGGGACATCGAATGAAAAACTGTTTTTT. The full variable domain, completed using reference TRBV9 and TRBJ1-4, is DSGVTQTPKHLITATGQRVTLRCSPRSGDLSVYWYQQSLDQGLQFLIQYYNGEERAKGNILERFSAQQFPDLHSELNLSSLELGDSALYFCASSRTGTSNEKLFFGSGTQLSVL.

The chain is built from TRBV27 and TRBJ2-7, with D unresolved. The V end was cut by 3 bases, the J end by 2 bases, with 11 bases between. The CDR3 runs to 14 residues. The germline CDR1 and CDR2 sequences are MNHEY and SMNVEV (reference sequence). The CDR3 nucleotides read TGTGCCAGCAGTTTCGGCGGAGCCACCTACGAGCAGTACTTC. Its protein is CASSFGGATYEQYF.

This chain links TRBV7-6 with TRBJ2-7, with TRBD1 matching over 7 bases. This CDR3 contains 14 residues. Germline V gene lookup returns CDR1 SGHVS and CDR2 FNYEAQ. After removal of 1 base from V and 4 bases from J, the junction contained 4 bases not matched to a gene. CDR3 DNA: TGTGCCAGCAGCTTAGTTGAGGGGGCTTACGAGCAGTACTTC. It is translated as CASSLVEGAYEQYF.

This clone appeared a single time. The chain is built from TRBV10-3 and TRBJ2-2; D not resolved. CDR1 and CDR2 (germline): ENHRY, SYGVKD. Trimming took off 4 bases at V and 6 bases at J, with 9 bases between the two ends. CDR3 length: 13 amino acids. CDR3: CAISALLSGELFF. CDR3 DNA: TGTGCCATCAGTGCCTTGTTGTCCGGGGAGCTGTTTTTT.

The gene calls are TRBV7-9 and TRBJ1-5; 7 nucleotides agree with TRBD1. The germline V gene encodes CDR1 SEHNR and CDR2 FQNEAQ (reference sequence). V dropped 3 bases and J dropped 7; count of bases not matched to a gene: 9. CDR3 size: 15 residues. CDR3 sequence reads: CASSFSGQTWQPQHF. The CDR3 DNA is TGTGCCAGCAGCTTCTCGGGACAGACCTGGCAGCCCCAGCATTTT.

V gene TRBV18 combines with J gene TRBJ2-1; 10 positions agree with TRBD1. This CDR3 is 15 amino acids long. V shed 3 bases and J 6 bases; nucleotides not matched to a gene: 5. Per germline, CDR1 KGHSH and CDR2 LQKENI. The CDR3 coding sequence is TGTGCCAGCTCACCTCTTCGACAGGGGGCCAATGAGCAGTTCTTC. Encoded protein: CASSPLRQGANEQFF.

This chain uses TRBV7-3 with TRBJ2-1, with 9 bases aligning to TRBD2. The ends lost 5 bases at V and 5 bases at J; junction bases unmatched: 7. Germline V CDR1 and CDR2: SGHTA, FQGTGA. This CDR3 has 15 residues. The CDR3 protein is CASSETGTSNNEQFF. The DNA for the CDR3 is TGTGCCAGCAGCGAGACCGGGACTAGCAACAATGAGCAGTTCTTC.

The rearrangement links TRBV29-1 to TRBJ1-5; D is ambiguous. The germline V gene encodes CDR1 SQVTM and CDR2 ANQGSEA. CDR3 length: 14 amino acids. Trimming took off 4 bases at V and 0 bases at J, with 10 bases between the two ends. CDR3 sequence reads: CSVVTGNSNQPQHF. CDR3 bases: TGCAGCGTTGTGACTGGGAATAGCAATCAGCCCCAGCATTTT.